This paragraph reports one TCR beta chain. Antigen unknown. This sample was included in a study of cytomegalovirus exposure and HLA in healthy donors. The study's findings and limits: Per published reports, the classifier diagnosed cytomegalovirus status with high specificity and sensitivity. The study labeled fewer than 200 TCR beta chains cytomegalovirus-associated.

The CDR3 spans 17 residues. The V and J ends lost 0 bases and 3 bases, in that order; junction bases with no gene match: 7. Germline lookup yields CDR1 GTSNPN and CDR2 SVGIG (reference sequence). Primers for the PCR totalled 60 Vbeta and 13 Jbeta. The table came from immunoSEQ multiplex PCR; TCRdb's copy has only in-frame clones and leaves some out. The table includes some 190,000 clones, 80% detected once. The specimen sequenced was PBMCs. This sequence was found in a girl under 18 in good health and CMV-seropositive. The chain uses TRBV30 and TRBJ2-1; 11 bases match TRBD1. The CDR3 nucleotides read TGTGCCTGGAGTGTGGGTGGCGGGACAGGGGGCTACAATGAGCAGTTCTTC. It encodes CAWSVGGGTGGYNEQFF.